Presented here are 25 T cell receptor beta chains from one specimen sequenced in a study of chemoradiotherapy in HPV16-positive cancers. The table came from immunoSEQ multiplex PCR; TCRdb's copy has only in-frame clones and leaves some out. The sample contains approximately 1,500 clones, roughly 86% of which appear only once. The sequences come from tumor tissue, collected from a patient who underwent chemoradiotherapy. Receptors were obtained from a human donor with HPV-associated anogenital cancer.

This clone was observed a single time. This rearrangement joins TRBV6-5 to TRBJ1-6; 9 nucleotides line up with TRBD1. The germline V gene encodes CDR1 MNHEY and CDR2 SVGAGI. This CDR3 region has 15 residues. Trimming at V came to 5 bases and at J to 6 bases, leaving 5 bases not matched to a gene. The CDR3 reads CASSRAQGANSPLHF. The CDR3, as DNA: TGTGCCAGCAGTCGGGCACAGGGGGCTAATTCACCCCTCCACTTT.

V and J are TRBV6-1 and TRBJ1-1; D gene ambiguous. The CDR3 length is 11 residues. The germline gives CDR1 MNHNS, CDR2 SASEGT. V lost 7 bases and J 5 bases, leaving 8 bases between the germline ends. CDR3 DNA: TGTGCCAGCATCCGGGGAACTGAAGCTTTCTTT. It specifies CASIRGTEAFF.

The sample holds a few counts of this clone. The CDR3, as DNA: TGTGCCAGCAGTTTACCGGGATTCTATGGCTACACCTTC. This encodes CASSLPGFYGYTF. The chain links TRBV27 to TRBJ1-2; D is unclear. Between the trimmed V and J ends, which lost 2 bases and 4 bases, there was a span of 8 bases. Germline CDR1 is MNHEY and CDR2 is SMNVEV (reference sequence). The CDR3 runs to 13 residues.

This clone has just one count. This chain joins TRBV6-5 and TRBJ1-6; no reliable D call. The CDR3 runs 15 residues. Germline assignment: CDR1 MNHEY and CDR2 SVGAGI. Trimming shortened V by 2 bases and J by 7 bases, and 12 bases separated the two germline ends. In DNA, the CDR3 is TGTGCCAGCAGTTACGACGACCGCGGGAATTCACCCCTCCACTTT. The encoded protein is CASSYDDRGNSPLHF.

This clone appeared a few times. This rearrangement joins TRBV6-4 to TRBJ2-1; tentatively, D is TRBD1 (6 bases). The CDR3 loop spans 13 amino acids. The germline V gene has CDR1 MRHNA and CDR2 SNTAGT. Trimming shortened V by 0 bases and J by 6 bases, and 6 bases separated the two germline ends. CDR3 sequence reads: CASSDSDSNEQFF. Here the CDR3 DNA reads TGTGCCAGCAGTGACTCGGACAGCAATGAGCAGTTCTTC.

Here the CDR3 DNA reads TGTGCCTGGAGTGGACAGGGGCAGGGAGATACGCAGTATTTT. The encoded protein is CAWSGQGQGDTQYF. The chain is built from TRBV30 and TRBJ2-3; 8 positions agree with TRBD1. This CDR3 comprises 14 residues. Trimming removed 1 base from V and 5 bases from J; junction bases left unmatched: 5. CDR1 is GTSNPN and CDR2 is SVGIG in the germline V gene (reference sequence).

This clone is large by share. The chain uses TRBV18 and TRBJ2-3; possibly TRBD2 for D (5 bases). V gave up 4 bases and J gave up 2 bases, with 10 bases separating them. Germline-derived CDR1 and CDR2 are KGHSH and LQKENI. The CDR3 is 14 amino acids. CDR3 sequence (DNA): TGTGCCAGCTCACTTCTAGCTCCCACAGATACGCAGTATTTT. This encodes CASSLLAPTDTQYF.

The CDR3 sequence: CASSFAQGARGSTEAFF. As DNA, the CDR3 is TGTGCCAGCAGCTTTGCTCAGGGGGCCCGTGGGAGCACTGAAGCTTTCTTT. The gene calls are TRBV7-2 and TRBJ1-1; 8 bases map to TRBD1. Per the germline V gene, CDR1 is SGHTA and CDR2 is FQGNSA. Unmatched junction bases numbered 13, after V lost 3 bases and J lost 4 bases. CDR3 length: 17 residues.

The rearrangement links TRBV6-1 to TRBJ2-7; D remains ambiguous. The CDR3 is 13 amino acids. V was clipped by 6 bases and J by 4 bases, with 13 bases between them. CDR1 and CDR2 (germline): MNHNS, SASEGT. CDR3 in amino acids: CASSSRDRYEQYV. The CDR3 nucleotides are TGTGCCAGCAGCTCTAGAGACCGATACGAGCAGTACGTC.

The rearrangement joins TRBV2 to TRBJ1-2; D is undetermined. The CDR3 length is 13 residues. The V gene's germline CDR1 is SNHLY and CDR2 FYNNEI. Trimming took 6 bases from V and 0 from J, leaving 8 bases between them. The chain's CDR3 is CASRQTTNYGYTF. The CDR3, as DNA: TGTGCCAGCAGGCAGACAACTAACTATGGCTACACCTTC. Looking up the rest from reference TRBV2 and TRBJ1-2 gives the full variable domain: EPEVTQTPSHQVTQMGQEVILRCVPISNHLYFYWYRQILGQKVEFLVSFYNNEISEKSEIFDDQFSVERPDGSNFTLKIRSTKLEDSAMYFCASRQTTNYGYTFGSGTRLTVV.

V usage is TRBV5-6 and J usage is TRBJ2-2, with 9 bases lining up with TRBD1. Germline CDR1 is SGHDT and CDR2 is YYEEEE. There are 15 residues in the CDR3. J gave up 3 bases and V 4 bases, and 4 bases lay outside the gene matches. The CDR3 protein is CASSPQGADTGELFF. CDR3 DNA: TGTGCCAGCAGCCCACAGGGGGCGGACACCGGGGAGCTGTTTTTT.

This clone was observed once. The rearrangement uses TRBV27 and TRBJ1-5; unclear D gene. The V end lost 5 bases, the J end lost 1 base, and 12 bases lay between the germline ends. The germline gives CDR1 MNHEY, CDR2 SMNVEV (reference sequence). The CDR3 runs 15 residues. CDR3 amino acids: CASSTFGNSNQPQHF. Here the CDR3 DNA reads TGTGCCAGCAGTACCTTTGGAAACAGCAATCAGCCCCAGCATTTT.

The V and J genes are TRBV30 and TRBJ2-4; D is unclear. V dropped 1 base and J dropped 5 bases, with 9 bases sitting between them. The germline V gene has CDR1 GTSNPN and CDR2 SVGIG (reference sequence). CDR3 length: 13 residues. This CDR3 reads CAWSAGHQNIQYF. The DNA of the CDR3 is TGTGCCTGGAGTGCGGGTCATCAAAACATTCAGTACTTC. The full variable domain, its missing parts supplied by reference TRBV30 and TRBJ2-4, is SQTIHQWPATLVQPVGSPLSLECTVEGTSNPNLYWYRQAAGRGLQLLFYSVGIGQISSEVPQNLSASRPQDRQFILSSKKLLLSDSGFYLCAWSAGHQNIQYFGAGTRLSVL.

The chain recombines TRBV5-1 with TRBJ2-3; possibly TRBD1 for D (6 bases). The germline gives CDR1 SGHRS, CDR2 YFSETQ. V was shortened by 2 bases and J by 3 bases, with 7 bases between the two germline ends. This CDR3 has 13 amino acids. The CDR3 DNA is TGCGCCAGCAGCTTACAGGGAACAGATACGCAGTATTTT. Its translation is CASSLQGTDTQYF.

The chain links TRBV18 to TRBJ1-1, with TRBD1 identical over 9 bases. After removal of 5 bases from V and 6 bases from J, the junction contained 13 bases not matched to a gene. Germline CDR1 KGHSH, CDR2 LQKENI. This CDR3 is built from 16 residues. The CDR3 DNA sequence: TGTGCCAGCTCAGGATGGAACCGGGACAGGGACCCTGAAGCTTTCTTT. Its translation: CASSGWNRDRDPEAFF.

The gene calls are TRBV5-4 and TRBJ1-4; 9 nucleotides match TRBD1. V lost 0 bases, J lost 8 bases, and 5 bases stayed unmatched. The length of the CDR3 is 15 residues. Germline-derived CDR1 and CDR2 are SGHNT and YYREEE (reference sequence). The CDR3 loop is CASSLGGTGTEKLFF. CDR3 sequence (DNA): TGTGCCAGCAGCTTGGGCGGGACAGGGACGGAAAAACTGTTTTTT.

J is TRBJ1-5 and V is TRBV5-1; D not resolved. The CDR3 is 17 amino acids. The germline V gene has CDR1 SGHRS and CDR2 YFSETQ. The V gene lost 4 bases and the J gene lost 4 bases, with 21 bases spanning the gap. DNA of the CDR3: TGCGCCAGCAGCCCCCGGGCCCAGATCGTTGAGAATCAGCCCCAGCATTTT. This sequence encodes CASSPRAQIVENQPQHF. The full variable domain, completed using reference TRBV5-1 and TRBJ1-5, is KAGVTQTPRYLIKTRGQQVTLSCSPISGHRSVSWYQQTPGQGLQFLFEYFSETQRNKGNFPGRFSGRQFSNSRSEMNVSTLELGDSALYLCASSPRAQIVENQPQHFGDGTRLSIL.

The chain recombines TRBV5-6 with TRBJ1-2, with 8 bases lining up with TRBD1. The ends lost 1 base at V and 8 bases at J; junction bases unmatched: 10. The germline V gene has CDR1 SGHDT and CDR2 YYEEEE. CDR3 length: 15 residues. CDR3 protein: CASSLYTDRVSGYTF. The CDR3 DNA reads as TGTGCCAGCAGCTTGTATACGGACAGGGTGTCGGGCTACACCTTC.

V and J are TRBV21-1 and TRBJ1-1; the D call in the table, TRBD1, was not verified against the DNA. TRBV21-1 is reported as a pseudogene. CDR3 length: 16 residues. The CDR3 coding sequence is TGTGCCAGCAGCAAAGCGCTGACAGGGGAGAACACTGAAGCTTTCTTT. Translating it yields CASSKALTGENTEAFF.

The V call is TRBV6-4, the J call TRBJ2-3, with D unclear. The CDR3 totals 14 residues. The V end lost 4 bases, the J end lost 0 bases, and 8 bases lay between the germline ends. The V gene's germline CDR1 is MRHNA and CDR2 SNTAGT. The CDR3 sequence: CASSAEPSTDTQYF. CDR3 in DNA: TGTGCCAGCAGTGCTGAACCTAGCACAGATACGCAGTATTTT.

CDR3 DNA: TGTGCCAGCAGCTTAGGAGGTGGAAACATTCAGTACTTC. This sequence encodes CASSLGGGNIQYF. The chain is built from TRBV11-2 and TRBJ2-4; the D is unclear. In germline, CDR1 is SGHAT, CDR2 FQNNGV. V lost 1 base, J lost 6 bases, and 7 bases lay in between. The CDR3 runs 13 residues.

The rearrangement joins TRBV10-3 to TRBJ2-7; a weak D match, TRBD2 (7 bases). Germline-derived CDR1 and CDR2 are ENHRY and SYGVKD. The V end was cut by 2 bases, the J end by 2 bases, with 13 bases between. The CDR3 is 15 residues long. The CDR3 DNA sequence: TGTGCCATCAGTGAGGGGAGGGGGACTACCTACGAGCAGTACGTC. Its protein product is CAISEGRGTTYEQYV.

The rearrangement uses TRBV6-1 and TRBJ1-1, with D unresolved. The CDR3 is made up of 14 amino acids. Trimming pared 6 bases from V and 4 bases from J, leaving 15 bases between. Germline V CDR1 and CDR2: MNHNS, SASEGT. In DNA, the CDR3 is TGTGCCAGCAGCGCCTTACAATCCGTCACTGAAGCTTTCTTT. The encoded protein is CASSALQSVTEAFF.

By share, this clone ranks as large. The chain employs TRBV7-2 and TRBJ1-2; no reliable D call. V was clipped by 5 bases and J by 8 bases, with 18 bases between them. The CDR3 contains 14 residues. Germline CDR1 and CDR2: SGHTA and FQGNSA. The CDR3 DNA reads as TGTGCCAGCAGCCCAGCCGGGAGGTCGGGAGGCTACACCTTC. Encoded protein: CASSPAGRSGGYTF.

This chain connects TRBV9 to TRBJ2-1; no firm D call. CDR1 and CDR2 (germline): SGDLS, YYNGEE. V was shortened by 0 bases and J by 0 bases, with 7 bases between the two germline ends. The CDR3 consists of 15 residues. The CDR3 DNA follows: TGTGCCAGCAGCGTAGGGGTGAGCTCCTACAATGAGCAGTTCTTC. This sequence encodes CASSVGVSSYNEQFF.